This section outlines one TCR beta chain sequence together with its context. Its antigen remains unidentified. Base quality data are lacking; no much larger clone is found one base away. TCRbeta CDR3 regions were amplified from genomic DNA using the immunoSEQ Assay, a bias-controlled multiplex PCR. Per the source publication's procedure: Within the assay, amplification of reference gene primers was used to estimate how many nucleated cells each sample contained. Sequence reads were collapsed and filtered to measure the absolute abundance of every unique TCRbeta CDR3 rearrangement. For each sample, productive Simpson clonality was calculated as the square root of Simpson's diversity index over productive rearrangements. What TCRdb holds here is the immuneACCESS table cut down to in-frame rearrangements. Part of the clones is not present; checked against another copy, under half of the missing clones reflect an unresolved V gene, and the others are unexplained. The V and J calls and clone size are taken from that table; D and trimming were inferred from the DNA. This sample holds about 120,000 clones; roughly four fifths were observed only once. 7.9% of the sample is taken by the ten largest.

The record originates from a study of blood T cell repertoires in COVID-19 (dated by TCRdb to 2020 to 2021). Background on the whole study: Samples covering the acute and convalescent phases of COVID-19 were provided by collaborators in the United States, Italy and Spain. The prospective study material was composed of cDNA or gDNA derived from T cells, B-cell-depleted T cells, or PBMCs. Subjects who had been exposed to COVID-19, were actively infected with it, or had recovered from it provided the deeply sampled blood TCRbeta repertoires that made up the dataset. The repertoires were released in a freely available public database meant as a resource for research on the immune response to SARS-CoV-2. Samples came from the ongoing ImmuneRACE study (first 160 participants) plus 1,254 subjects from 6 global collaborators. Sample metadata almost always included a de-identified subject ID, COVID-19 status, age in years and sex. Where HLA class I and class II types were available, the types were taken from metadata supplied by the sample provider, not from assay-based typing. The paper's findings and limits, for the study overall: How much clinical and demographic metadata was included differed by source and by participant, and the metadata was provided uncurated.

The germline V and J ends show losses of 8 bases and 5 bases respectively, and no gene match explains 1 base of the junction. The CDR3, from cysteine to phenylalanine, totals 12 residues. The CDR3 DNA has 36 bases and is translated from base 1. The germline V gene yields MNHEY for CDR1 and SVGAGI for CDR2. Collaborating institutions collected whole blood in K2EDTA tubes following their own protocols. For TCRbeta analysis, collaborator samples were shipped as frozen whole blood, as isolated PBMCs, or as DNA extracted from either sample type. The receptor chain draws on TRBV6-5 and TRBJ1-5, and TRBD1 aligns with 9 junction nucleotides. Sequenced input: peripheral blood. This TCR was sampled from a human donor in a cohort sampled during active COVID-19. CDR3 sequence: CASGTGYQPQHF. Here is the DNA: TGTGCCAGCGGGACAGGGTATCAGCCCCAGCATTTT.